This T cell receptor beta chain was documented in a study of human T cells and chemical hapten exposure. The time point denotes: patch test 3, about 24 weeks after DPC sensitization. Treatment indicated: therapeutic diphenylcyclopropenone sensitization with weekly scalp DPC. The germline gives CDR1 SGDLS, CDR2 YYNGEE. There are 13 residues in the CDR3. Concerning this clonotype: One end of the junction does not line up with germline, which may come from a read error.

Within the library, unique molecular identifiers were attached to each individual cDNA molecule. TCRdb re-derived calls from the RACE reads in MiXCR, one entry per CDR3 protein. The sample holds about 97,000 distinct CDR3 sequences, 25% to 30% seen once. This chain connects TRBV9 to TRBJ2-3; TRBD1 or TRBD2 may be the D gene (5 bases each). The input for sequencing was whole blood, taken in connection with sensitization to the hapten diphenylcyclopropenone (DPC). This TCR derives from a man between 40 and 49 years old with alopecia areata. Some clones in this sample may be carry-over from other donors' samples. The CDR3 here is CASSPGRTDTQCF. The DNA of the CDR3 is TGTGCCAGCAGCCCGGGACGTACAGATACGCAGTGTTTT.